Listed here is a single T cell receptor beta chain. Its antigen remains unidentified. No much larger clone is present one base from it, and per-base qualities are unavailable. The sample originates from a study of blood T cell repertoires in COVID-19 (dated by TCRdb to between 2020 and 2021). Turning to the overall study: Samples covering the acute and convalescent phases of COVID-19 were provided by collaborators in the United States, Italy and Spain. Where HLA class I and class II types were available, the types were taken from metadata supplied by the sample provider, not from assay-based typing. Samples were obtained from the ongoing ImmuneRACE study (first 160 participants) and from 950 to 1,500 subjects provided by 6 global collaborators. The repertoires were released in a freely available public database intended as a resource for research on the immune response to SARS-CoV-2. The material from the prospective study consisted of cDNA or gDNA derived from T cells, B-cell-depleted T cells, or PBMCs. Deeply sampled blood TCRbeta repertoires from subjects exposed to, actively infected with, or recovered from COVID-19 were included in the dataset. Nearly every sample came with metadata listing a de-identified subject ID, COVID-19 status, age in years and sex. The study at large found these results: The amount of clinical and demographic metadata varied by source and participant and was provided uncurated.

According to the germline V gene, CDR1 reads LGHNT and CDR2 reads FRNRAP. The CDR3 measures 14 amino acids from cysteine to phenylalanine. The DNA shown is the 42-base CDR3, in frame from base 1. From V the trimming removes 6 bases and from J it removes 7 bases, while the gene matches leave 8 bases of the junction unaccounted for. Enrolling through a virtual design, the prospective study's participants ranged in age from roughly 18 to 95 years and lived across some 22 United States geographic areas. To assign participants to cohorts, the prospective study relied on clinical history that participants themselves reported in a screening survey and a study questionnaire. ImmuneRACE Cohort 3 recovered participants were defined by two consecutive negative NP/OP PCR tests, healthcare professional clearance, or symptom resolution. In the prospective study, whole blood, serum and a nasopharyngeal or oropharyngeal swab were collected from each participant by mobile phlebotomists. Over an approximately 2-month period, participants in the prospective study had the option of providing additional blood draws and questionnaires. Before DNA extraction, blood samples from the prospective study were shipped at room temperature or frozen.

TCRbeta CDR3 regions were amplified from genomic DNA by means of the immunoSEQ Assay, a bias-controlled multiplex PCR. In the paper's pipeline: Within the assay, amplification of reference gene primers was used to estimate how many nucleated cells each sample contained. Sequence reads were collapsed and filtered to measure the absolute abundance of every unique TCRbeta CDR3 rearrangement. For each sample, productive Simpson clonality was calculated as the square root of Simpson's diversity index across productive rearrangements. TCRdb's version of the immuneACCESS table is confined to in-frame rearrangements and falls short of the full clone set. An unresolved V gene accounts for under half of the shortfall where checked; the remainder is of unknown origin. The V and J calls and clone size were taken over from that table, and D and trimming were inferred from the DNA. For this sample there are roughly 520,000 clones; roughly 90% appear just once. 1.5% to 2% of the sample is taken by the ten largest.

The sequence links TRBV12-5 to TRBJ2-7, and 11 junction bases match TRBD2. The TCR originated in a woman in her forties who had recovered from COVID-19. The sequenced material came from PBMCs or T cells enriched from blood (not recorded which). The DNA sequence follows: TGTGCTAGTGGGATAGCGGGAGGGCCTGGTGAGCAGTACTTC. It specifies CASGIAGGPGEQYF. Where the CDR3 stops, the reference TRBV12-5 and TRBJ2-7 genes take over; the full variable domain is DARVTQTPRHKVTEMGQEVTMRCQPILGHNTVFWYRQTMMQGLELLAYFRNRAPLDDSGMPKDRFSAEMPDATLATLKIQPSEPRDSAVYFCASGIAGGPGEQYFGPGTRLTVT.